This record covers a single TCR beta chain. This table comes from immunoSEQ multiplex PCR, and its TCRdb copy is limited to in-frame clones, with some not included. The sample consists of 150,000 to 200,000 clones, roughly 82% of them appearing once. This CDR3 is 14 amino acids long. The germline V gene encodes CDR1 MDHEN and CDR2 SYDVKM. Trimming took 4 bases from V and 6 from J; bases not matched to a gene: 6. The source of the sample is a study of blood T cell repertoires in COVID-19. Study as a whole: Spain, Italy and the United States supplied samples that represented acute and convalescent COVID-19.

The receptor was isolated from a woman aged 30 to 39 with acute or convalescent COVID-19. Sequencing was carried out using peripheral blood. The rearrangement links TRBV28 to TRBJ2-3, with 8 bases that match TRBD1. CDR3 nucleotides: TGTGCCAGCAGTTGGACAGGGAGAAAGGATACGCAGTATTTT. As protein: CASSWTGRKDTQYF.